Listed here are 3 T cell receptor beta chains from one sample, sequenced in a study of blood T cell repertoires in COVID-19. Sequenced by immunoSEQ multiplex PCR; TCRdb stores in-frame clones only, minus some. The sample holds 120,000 to 150,000 clones, about 83% seen once. The sequencing sample was made of PBMCs or T cells enriched from blood (not recorded which). These receptors originate from a woman in her fifties or sixties who had been exposed to COVID-19.

This clone was recorded a few times. The CDR3 nucleotides read TGCGCCAGCAGCCAAGATCTGGCAGGGACTGGAAACACCATATATTTT. Translating it yields CASSQDLAGTGNTIYF. The chain carries TRBV4-3 and TRBJ1-3, with a tentative D call TRBD1 (5 bases). Trimming took 0 bases from V and 2 from J, leaving 11 bases between them. Germline V CDR1 and CDR2: LGHNA, YSLEER. The CDR3 length is 16 residues.

The chain carries TRBV5-4 and TRBJ2-1; 9 bases are shared with TRBD1. Germline values: CDR1 SGHNT, CDR2 YYREEE (reference sequence). CDR3 size: 15 residues. With 4 bases clipped from V and 8 bases from J, the junction kept 10 bases outside the gene matches. The chain's CDR3 is CASSGPGQGFDEQFF. In DNA form, the CDR3 reads TGTGCCAGCAGCGGGCCGGGACAGGGATTCGATGAGCAGTTCTTC.

The genes are TRBV7-2 and TRBJ1-1; the D gene is possibly TRBD1 (5 bases). This CDR3 is 15 amino acids long. The V end lost 0 bases, the J end lost 4 bases, and 12 bases lay between the germline ends. CDR1 is SGHTA and CDR2 is FQGNSA in the germline V gene. DNA for the CDR3: TGTGCCAGCAGCTTAGCTTCTGTCAGGGCCACTGAAGCTTTCTTT. It codes for CASSLASVRATEAFF.